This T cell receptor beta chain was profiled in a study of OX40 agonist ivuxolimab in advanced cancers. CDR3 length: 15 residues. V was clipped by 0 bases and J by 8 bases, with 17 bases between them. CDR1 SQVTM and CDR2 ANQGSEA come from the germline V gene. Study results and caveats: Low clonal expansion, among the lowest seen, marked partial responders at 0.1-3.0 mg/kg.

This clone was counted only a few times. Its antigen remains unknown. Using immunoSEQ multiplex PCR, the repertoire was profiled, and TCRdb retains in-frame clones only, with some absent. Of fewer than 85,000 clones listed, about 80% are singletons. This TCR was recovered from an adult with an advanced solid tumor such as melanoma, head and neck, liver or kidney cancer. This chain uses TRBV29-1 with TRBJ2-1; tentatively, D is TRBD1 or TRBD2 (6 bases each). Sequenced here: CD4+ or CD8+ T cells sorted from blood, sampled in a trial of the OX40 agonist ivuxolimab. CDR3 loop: CSVEDRGLPSDEQFF. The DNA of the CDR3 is TGCAGCGTTGAAGATCGGGGGCTCCCTTCGGATGAGCAGTTCTTC.